One and the same sample provided the 19 T cell receptor beta chains below, sequenced in a study of T cell changes during pregnancy in multiple sclerosis. Profiled with immunoSEQ multiplex PCR; TCRdb holds only in-frame clones, not every one. The table has 70,000 to 95,000 clones, around 93% seen once. The input for sequencing was peripheral blood, taken in the first trimester of pregnancy. The receptors derive from a female donor with multiple sclerosis, enrolled in a pregnancy study.

In DNA, the CDR3 is TGTGCCAGCAGCTCGGGAAGACTAGCGGAACACAGGGGGGATGAGCAGTTCTTC. It is translated as CASSSGRLAEHRGDEQFF. The J gene is TRBJ2-1, the V gene TRBV11-2; tentatively, D is TRBD2 (9 bases). The germline V gene encodes CDR1 SGHAT and CDR2 FQNNGV. The CDR3 is made up of 18 amino acids. Trimming took off 4 bases at V and 8 bases at J, with 27 bases between the two ends.

This CDR3 reads CASSPQVFNSPLHF. Written as DNA, the CDR3 is TGTGCCAGCAGCCCTCAGGTTTTTAATTCACCCCTCCACTTT. The chain carries TRBV11-2 and TRBJ1-6; D not resolved. The V gene lost 5 bases and the J gene lost 6 bases, with 11 bases spanning the gap. CDR1 is SGHAT, CDR2 FQNNGV, per germline. CDR3 size: 14 residues. Based on the CDR3 plus reference TRBV11-2 and TRBJ1-6, the full variable domain is EAGVAQSPRYKIIEKRQSVAFWCNPISGHATLYWYQQILGQGPKLLIQFQNNGVVDDSQLPKDRFSAERLKGVDSTLKIQPAKLEDSAVYLCASSPQVFNSPLHFGNGTRLTVT.

V gene TRBV19 combines with J gene TRBJ2-2, with D perhaps TRBD1 (6 bases). Germline CDR1 reads LNHDA; CDR2 reads SQIVND (reference sequence). The CDR3 runs to 14 residues. The germline V and J ends were trimmed by 3 bases and 5 bases, with 10 bases remaining between them. The CDR3 DNA reads TGTGCCAGTAGTATCTTTAGGGGGACCGGGGAGCTGTTTTTT. This translates into CASSIFRGTGELFF.

The chain joins TRBV6-5 to TRBJ1-5; D is unclear. This CDR3 contains 14 residues. V lost 7 bases and J 0 bases, leaving 10 bases between the germline ends. Germline V gene lookup returns CDR1 MNHEY and CDR2 SVGAGI. Written as DNA, the CDR3 is TGTGCCAGCACCGCAGATTATAGCAATCAGCCCCAGCATTTT. Its protein product is CASTADYSNQPQHF.

The V call is TRBV2, the J call TRBJ1-3; 10 nucleotides agree with TRBD1. In germline, CDR1 is SNHLY, CDR2 FYNNEI. V was clipped by 6 bases and J by 0 bases; unmatched bases: 5. The CDR3 has 16 amino acids. CDR3 sequence (DNA): TGTGCCAGCAGGAAGACAGGGGGCGGCTCTGGAAACACCATATATTTT. Its translation is CASRKTGGGSGNTIYF.

V usage is TRBV5-1 and J usage is TRBJ2-7, with a possible D match to TRBD1 (6 bases). CDR1 and CDR2 (germline): SGHRS, YFSETQ. V gave up 7 bases and J gave up 2 bases, with 10 bases separating them. The CDR3 has 12 residues. The CDR3 sequence is CASRDTTYEQYF. The CDR3 DNA follows: TGCGCCAGCCGGGACACGACCTACGAGCAGTACTTC.

The chain couples TRBV6-5 to TRBJ1-1; tentative D call: TRBD1 (5 bases). CDR3 size: 14 residues. From germline, CDR1 is MNHEY and CDR2 SVGAGI. The germline V and J ends were trimmed by 2 bases and 4 bases, with 11 bases remaining between them. Written as DNA, the CDR3 is TGTGCCAGCAGTTACGGGCAGGGTGGCACTGAAGCTTTCTTT. Encoded protein: CASSYGQGGTEAFF.

The chain employs TRBV27 and TRBJ2-1, with 12 bases that match TRBD1. This CDR3 comprises 14 residues. The germline gives CDR1 MNHEY, CDR2 SMNVEV (reference sequence). Trimming at V came to 5 bases and at J to 7 bases, leaving 3 bases not matched to a gene. CDR3 in amino acids: CASSPGQGANEQFF. The DNA for the CDR3 is TGTGCCAGCAGTCCGGGACAGGGGGCGAATGAGCAGTTCTTC.

The rearrangement uses TRBV27 and TRBJ2-7, with 7 bases matching TRBD1. The junction had 7 bases not matched to a gene; V was cut back by 5 bases and J by 3 bases. Germline CDR1 is MNHEY and CDR2 is SMNVEV (reference sequence). This CDR3 has 14 residues. This chain's CDR3 is CASSPQGFGYEQYF. CDR3 sequence (DNA): TGTGCCAGCAGTCCACAGGGGTTTGGCTACGAGCAGTACTTC.

This chain joins TRBV13 and TRBJ2-5, with 13 bases that match TRBD2. CDR3 size: 15 residues. Germline V gives CDR1 PRHDT, CDR2 FYEKMQ (reference sequence). With 5 bases clipped from V and 2 bases from J, the junction kept 2 bases outside the gene matches. In nucleotides, the CDR3 is TGTGCCAGCAGCGCACTAGCGGGGGGGCAAGAGACCCAGTACTTC. Translating gives CASSALAGGQETQYF. The full variable domain, in which reference TRBV13 and TRBJ2-5 provide the parts outside the CDR3, is AAGVIQSPRHLIKEKRETATLKCYPIPRHDTVYWYQQGPGQDPQFLISFYEKMQSDKGSIPDRFSAQQFSDYHSELNMSSLELGDSALYFCASSALAGGQETQYFGPGTRLLVL.

On this clone: One end of the junction fails to match germline, which may point to a read error. The chain employs TRBV27 and TRBJ1-2; unclear D gene. This CDR3 comprises 10 residues. CDR1 MNHEY and CDR2 SMNVEV come from the germline V gene (reference sequence). CDR3 residues: CATRGSYTAF. The CDR3 bases are TGTGCCACCCGCGGAAGTTACACCGCCTTC.

The J gene is TRBJ1-2, the V gene TRBV7-6; 7 nucleotides agree with TRBD1. The germline V gene encodes CDR1 SGHVS and CDR2 FNYEAQ. The CDR3 is 12 residues long. V lost 6 bases, J lost 7 bases, and 5 bases stayed unmatched. CDR3 residues: CASSPQGGGYTF. Here the CDR3 DNA reads TGTGCCAGCAGTCCTCAGGGGGGTGGCTACACCTTC.

V gene TRBV9 combines with J gene TRBJ1-2, with a weak D call TRBD1 (5 bases). This CDR3 is built from 13 residues. V lost 0 bases and J 5 bases, leaving 8 bases between the germline ends. Germline CDR1 SGDLS, CDR2 YYNGEE. CDR3 sequence (DNA): TGTGCCAGCAGCGTAGACGGGGGGTATGGCTACACCTTC. Amino acids: CASSVDGGYGYTF.

Of note for this clone: Germline is not matched at one junction end, which may reflect a read error. V is TRBV18 and J is TRBJ1-5; tentatively, D is TRBD1 (5 bases). Germline loops: CDR1 KGHSH, CDR2 LQKENI. This CDR3 is built from 13 residues. This CDR3 reads CASSPGLGQGLDF. The DNA of the CDR3 is TGTGCCAGCTCCCCAGGCTTAGGGCAGGGCTTGGATTTT.

The genes are TRBV25-1 and TRBJ1-1; D is possibly TRBD1 (6 bases). Germline lookup yields CDR1 MGHDK and CDR2 SYGVNS. V shed 3 bases and J shed 3 bases, with 14 bases lying between them. The CDR3 is 15 amino acids. CDR3 region: CASSDPGAGDTEAFF. As DNA, the CDR3 is TGTGCCAGCAGTGACCCTGGGGCAGGGGACACTGAAGCTTTCTTT.

The V and J genes are TRBV7-9 and TRBJ1-4, with D possibly TRBD1 on 5 matching bases. CDR1 is SEHNR and CDR2 is FQNEAQ in the germline V gene (reference sequence). V lost 0 bases and J lost 8, with 19 bases in between. CDR3 length: 17 amino acids. CDR3 coding DNA: TGTGCCAGCAGCTTAGCACCGAAGGGGAGGTTATTCGAAAAACTGTTTTTT. Translated, it gives CASSLAPKGRLFEKLFF.

J is TRBJ2-4 and V is TRBV12-1; the D call TRBD2 from the table was never checked on the DNA. TRBV12-1 is a listed pseudogene. The CDR3 covers 20 residues. The CDR3, as DNA: TGTGCCAGCAGCTTTCCCCCTACTCGGGAGCGGGGTTGGGCCAAAAACATTCAGTACTTC. Its protein product is CASSFPPTRERGWAKNIQYF.

The CDR3 nucleotides are TGTGCCAGCTCACCGCCCAAGGGGACAGGCCTCGAAAAACTGTTTTTT. Amino acids: CASSPPKGTGLEKLFF. V gene TRBV18 combines with J gene TRBJ1-4, with TRBD1 matching over 8 bases. The CDR3 extends over 16 amino acids. Germline assignment: CDR1 KGHSH and CDR2 LQKENI. V gave up 3 bases and J gave up 8 bases; unmatched junction bases: 11.

CDR3 loop: CASSPGLAGTSYEQYF. The CDR3 nucleotides read TGTGCCAGCAGCCCGGGACTAGCGGGGACCTCCTACGAGCAGTACTTC. This chain uses TRBV7-2 with TRBJ2-7; 13 bases fit TRBD2. After removal of 5 bases from V and 0 bases from J, the junction contained 4 bases not matched to a gene. The CDR3 runs to 16 residues. The germline CDR1 and CDR2 sequences are SGHTA and FQGNSA.